This T cell receptor (beta chain) was observed in a study of beta chain features in type 1 diabetes. Study-level findings and limits: Type 1 diabetes patients showed a moderate but significant shortening of TCRB CDR3s in all four CD4+ subsets.

In its sample, this clone was seen a few times. Antigen specificity is unknown. The CDR3 is 16 residues long. Germline CDR1 is KGHSH and CDR2 is LQKENI. V shed 3 bases and J 9 bases; nucleotides not matched to a gene: 12. The whole isolated RNA underwent reverse transcription, so sequencing captured expressed TCRB transcripts. Produced via immunoSEQ multiplex PCR; TCRdb's table is partial and in-frame only. The repertoire consists of under 300,000 clones, with approximately 15% occurring once and the leading ten covering 0.015% to 0.02%. The chain couples TRBV18 to TRBJ2-1; TRBD2 agrees at 9 bases. The sample was naive CD4+ T cells from blood. This receptor was taken from a man aged 25 to 40 with type 1 diabetes. In DNA, the CDR3 is TGTGCCAGCTCACCGCGACTAGCGGAGCATCTCGGTGAGCAGTTCTTC. This sequence encodes CASSPRLAEHLGEQFF.